This TCR beta chain derives from a study of blood T cell repertoires in COVID-19 (dated by TCRdb to 2020 to 2022). Some background on the complete study: Samples from collaborators originated in the United States, Italy and Spain and spanned both the acute and convalescent phases of COVID-19. The prospective study material was composed of cDNA or gDNA derived from T cells, B-cell-depleted T cells, or PBMCs. The dataset comprised deeply sampled blood TCRbeta repertoires from subjects exposed to, actively infected with, or recovered from COVID-19. A freely available public database, intended as a resource for researchers studying the immune response to SARS-CoV-2, is where the repertoires were released. Samples were obtained from the ongoing ImmuneRACE study (first 160 participants) and from some 1,200 subjects provided by 6 global collaborators. Sample metadata almost always included a de-identified subject ID, COVID-19 status, age in years and sex. Where available, HLA class I and class II types were taken from metadata supplied by the sample provider and were not determined by assay-based typing.

The immunoSEQ Assay, a bias-controlled multiplex PCR, was used to amplify TCRbeta CDR3 regions from genomic DNA. The authors' pipeline ran thus. The number of nucleated cells in each sample was estimated by amplification of reference gene primers within the assay. To quantify the absolute abundance of each unique TCRbeta CDR3 rearrangement, sequence reads were collapsed and filtered. For each sample, productive Simpson clonality was calculated by taking the square root of Simpson's diversity index across productive rearrangements. TCRdb obtained this table from immuneACCESS and retained in-frame rearrangements with V and J assigned. These tables miss some clones; where compared with another copy, unresolved V genes account for less than half of the shortfall, and the remainder is unexplained. That table furnishes V, J and clone size, whereas the DNA furnished D and trimming. This sample comprises some 200,000 clones, about 86% of them detected only once. The ten largest clones capture 7% to 7.5% of the sample.

For this clone: Its antigen specificity is not known. Per-base quality was not reported, and no clone a single base away is much larger than it.

The germline V gene (reference sequence) yields LNHDA for CDR1 and SQIVND for CDR2. Germline trimming amounts to 3 bases on V and 12 bases on J, with 10 as the count of junction bases outside the gene matches. The CDR3 goes from the cysteine to the phenylalanine over 15 residues. Only the CDR3 DNA stays, 45 bases, in frame from base 1. The investigation overall reported the following: The quantity of clinical and demographic metadata differed by source and by participant and was supplied without curation.

Whole blood was collected in K2EDTA tubes by collaborating institutions according to the institutions' own protocols. For TCRbeta analysis, collaborator samples were shipped as frozen whole blood, as isolated PBMCs, or as DNA extracted from either sample type. In this chain, TRBV19 is recombined with TRBJ2-5, with 13 bases matching TRBD2. Sequencing was done on a sample of peripheral blood. The receptor comes from a woman of 80 years or more in a cohort sampled during active or convalescent COVID-19. This receptor carries the CDR3 CASSIRTSGGRLEYF. The sequence in DNA is TGTGCCAGTAGTATCCGGACTAGCGGGGGCCGACTGGAGTACTTC.